This T cell receptor beta chain was found in a study of shared clonotypes between healthy human individuals (dated by TCRdb to the early 2020s). At the level of the whole study: The cohort included a few men and a couple of women between 18 and 49 years of age. For each donor, three plates each were used for CD4 naive and CD4 memory, two plates were used for CD8 naive, and one plate was used for CD8 memory. Blood TCR repertoires of a handful of healthy adults were deeply sequenced to estimate repertoire size and the extent of clonotype sharing between individuals. Different laboratories and diverse techniques were used to prepare libraries and sequence TCR repertoires, to increase sequencing depth and limit assay-specific biases. Between about 0.9 and 9 billion PBMCs per donor were obtained by leukapheresis.

The CDR3 covers 15 residues, taking in both the cysteine and the phenylalanine. The kept DNA is CDR3 alone, 45 bases in frame from the first base. Looking up the germline V gene yields CDR1 SGHTA and CDR2 FQGNSA. V and J are truncated by 1 base and 0 bases respectively, leaving an intervening sequence of 7 bases. Results the study describes overall, beyond this receptor: Rarefaction of sorted-subset datasets indicated incomplete sequencing despite the large sequencing depth. The small number of donors limited the genetic and exposure-history diversity represented. Across four donors, about 5.2% of naive CD4, 3.5% of naive CD8, 2% to 2.5% of memory CD4, and roughly 0.41% of memory CD8 clonotypes were shared. Sampling was restricted to blood, and TCR repertoires in tissue are likely to differ from TCR repertoires in blood. Pairwise subsampling indicated that sequencing depth was expected to affect the degree of clonotype sharing among donors. Naive subsets generally had larger estimated clonotype richness than memory subsets. Clonotypes shared by all four sorted-subset donors showed higher generation probabilities than non-shared clonotypes.

As regards this clone: Its specific antigen is unknown. No base-level quality is on record; no much larger clone is a single base apart.

Using the deep immunoSEQ assay, TCR CDR3 regions were amplified from genomic DNA by multiplex PCR. For each cell subset, the extracted genomic DNA was distributed evenly across all wells of several immunoSEQ 96-well plates, and each plate served as one replicate. For sorted subsets, 150 to 250 ng genomic DNA, equal to about 30,000 T cell genomes, was loaded into each replicate PCR. Purified libraries were quantified with a Qubit 3.0 fluorometer, sized on a Bioanalyzer 2100, and re-quantified with the KAPA Library Quantification kit. Each immunoSEQ 96-well plate was sequenced on its own single-read 150-cycle Illumina NextSeq 550 flow cell. The study's processing was this. Because the immunoSEQ output held only junctional sequences and lacked quality scores, the filtering could not match the filtering applied to full-length reads. To assign V/J genes and CDR3, sequences were annotated against IMGT germline references using PyIR, a Python wrapper for IgBLAST v1.9. Reads were removed for weak V/J assignments (E-value above 1e-6), missing CDR3, stop codons, out-of-frame junctions, or ambiguous translated residues. A V3J clonotype was defined by an identical inferred V gene, J gene, and CDR3 amino acid sequence. Percentage overlap between repertoires was calculated by dividing the number of shared unique clonotypes by the size of the smaller repertoire. Three approaches were used to assess repertoire richness: RTK rarefaction, the Chao1 estimator, and Recon v2.1 estimates of unobserved clonotypes. For all TCRbeta clonotypes obtained by the gDNA method from four donors, generation probabilities were computed with OLGA. Entries here come from immuneACCESS through TCRdb and include only in-frame sequences with V and J called. Some clones fail to appear in such tables; in the studies checked, an unresolved V gene covers under half of the shortfall, and the cause of the remainder is unknown. The D gene and trimming were derived from the DNA, and the V and J assignments and clone size from that table. This sample is represented by millions of clones; 85% to 95% of them were singletons. The top ten clonotypes cover 0.13% of the sample.

The donors were healthy, HIV-negative adults who had no recently reported acute infections or vaccinations. Every donor was a Caucasian adult living in Nashville, Tennessee, USA. CD4+ T cells were enriched by magnetic negative selection; naive cells were then positively selected on CD45RA, and the negative fraction formed the memory subset. Blood was obtained by leukapheresis, after which PBMCs were separated by Ficoll-Histopaque density gradient centrifugation and cryopreserved in liquid nitrogen vapor phase. Analytical flow cytometry was used to check the purity and quantity of every magnetically sorted T cell population. Each sorted fraction had its genomic DNA isolated and then quantified by UV absorbance on a Nanodrop 2000c.

The sequencing input was naive CD4+ T cells sorted from blood. Interpreted using the paper, the cell subset or site label stands for: CD45RA+ positively selected. The origin of this receptor is a young man in good health. The chain couples TRBV7-2 to TRBJ1-5; the D segment cannot be called with confidence. In nucleotide form, the sequence is TGTGCCAGCAGCTTAGACGGGAATAGCAATCAGCCCCAGCATTTT. Translated, this gives CASSLDGNSNQPQHF.